These 32 T cell receptor beta chains were all obtained from the same sample, sequenced in a study of shared clonotypes between healthy human individuals. The repertoire was sequenced with immunoSEQ multiplex PCR; TCRdb's copy has only in-frame clones and lacks some. This sample has 740,000 or so clones, with 55% to 85% found just once. Material: memory CD4+ T cells sorted from blood. Subset specified: CD45RA-negative fraction. These receptors all come from a woman in her twenties or thirties in good health.

The rearrangement joins TRBV5-4 to TRBJ2-5, with TRBD1 matching over 9 bases. V was pared by 5 bases and J by 5 bases, with 10 bases of the junction left unmatched. In germline, CDR1 is SGHNT, CDR2 YYREEE (reference sequence). The CDR3 consists of 15 residues. CDR3 nucleotide sequence: TGTGCCAGCAGTTTCGGGACAGGGCCCGTTGAGACCCAGTACTTC. This gives the protein CASSFGTGPVETQYF.

About this clone itself: This likely traces to a read error, being one base from a far larger clone. The sample has other DNA sequences that encode this CDR3 too. This chain links TRBV7-8 with TRBJ2-3; D ambiguous. V was pared by 0 bases and J by 0 bases, with 4 bases between. The germline V gene has CDR1 SGHVS and CDR2 FQNEAQ. The CDR3 runs to 14 residues. The CDR3 nucleotides read TGTGCCAGCAGCTTAGCGGGGAGCACAGATACGCAGTATTTT. Its protein is CASSLAGSTDTQYF.

The chain recombines TRBV11-1 with TRBJ1-1, with D hard to call. This CDR3 region has 12 residues. V gave up 5 bases and J gave up 1 base, with 5 bases separating them. Germline V lookup: CDR1 SGHAT, CDR2 FQDESV (reference sequence). The CDR3 sequence: CASSPQNTEAFF. DNA of the CDR3: TGTGCCAGCAGCCCGCAGAACACTGAAGCTTTCTTT.

The genes are TRBV7-2 and TRBJ1-1; D not certain. Trimming removed 1 base from V and 1 base from J, with 10 bases in between. The CDR3 runs 15 residues. Germline assignment: CDR1 SGHTA and CDR2 FQGNSA. CDR3 bases: TGTGCCAGCAGCTTAGAGTATAGTCCGAACACTGAAGCTTTCTTT. Translated: CASSLEYSPNTEAFF.

This chain links TRBV2 with TRBJ2-3, with TRBD1 matching 7 bases. The CDR3 sequence is 14 residues long. Looked up from germline, CDR1 is SNHLY and CDR2 is FYNNEI. With V trimmed by 5 bases and J by 1 base, 3 bases remained unmatched. This chain's CDR3 is CASSTTGGTDTQYF. CDR3 DNA: TGTGCCAGCAGTACTACAGGGGGCACAGATACGCAGTATTTT.

V usage is TRBV11-3 and J usage is TRBJ2-1; tentative D call: TRBD2 (6 bases). V shed 1 base and J shed 5 bases, with 12 bases lying between them. Germline CDR1 SGHNT, CDR2 YENEEA. This CDR3 spans 15 amino acids. The CDR3 sequence: CASSLGGDRHNEQFF. For the CDR3, the DNA is TGTGCCAGCAGCTTAGGGGGGGACCGGCACAATGAGCAGTTCTTC.

The chain couples TRBV4-2 to TRBJ2-2, with 9 nucleotides matching TRBD2. Germline V gene lookup returns CDR1 LGHNA and CDR2 YNFKEQ. The CDR3 has 17 residues. Germline trimming cut 3 bases from V and 3 bases from J; bases unmatched to any gene: 8. CDR3 protein: CASSHGGLATYTGELFF. The CDR3 nucleotides are TGTGCCAGCAGCCACGGGGGACTAGCTACGTACACCGGGGAGCTGTTTTTT.

Only one count was recorded for this clone. The chain is built from TRBV10-2 and TRBJ1-2; D remains ambiguous. The CDR3 has 11 residues. Germline CDR1 and CDR2: WSHSY and SAAADI. Deletions cut 11 bases from V and 3 bases from J, with 10 bases between. Here the CDR3 reads CAVWDYYGYTF. In nucleotides, the CDR3 is TGCGCCGTGTGGGATTACTATGGCTACACCTTC.

This clone was picked up many times. An end of the junction differs from the germline gene, which may be a read error. J is TRBJ1-1 and V is TRBV5-6, with 9 nucleotides matching TRBD1. Germline CDR1 is SGHDT and CDR2 is YYEEEE. The CDR3 totals 19 residues. CDR3 in DNA: TGTGCCAGCAGCTCCCCACCGCCGGGACAGGGCGGCGTGAACGCTGAAGCTTTCTTT. It specifies CASSSPPPGQGGVNAEAFF.

The rearrangement joins TRBV18 to TRBJ2-7; 11 positions match TRBD1. The germline V gene encodes CDR1 KGHSH and CDR2 LQKENI. The CDR3 has 15 residues. The trim removed 0 bases at V and 5 bases at J, leaving 3 bases unmatched. The CDR3 here is CASSPPGQGVNEQYF. CDR3 DNA: TGTGCCAGCTCACCACCGGGACAGGGGGTAAACGAGCAGTACTTC.

The chain carries TRBV28 and TRBJ2-3, with D uncertain. CDR1 and CDR2 from the germline V gene are MDHEN and SYDVKM. The CDR3 contains 13 residues. With 6 bases removed from V and 4 bases from J, the gap between germline ends came to 11 bases. In DNA form, the CDR3 reads TGTGCCAGCAGCCCCGAAGCCCCAGATACGCAGTATTTT. Its translation is CASSPEAPDTQYF. Variable domain in full (rest from reference TRBV28 and TRBJ2-3): DVKVTQSSRYLVKRTGEKVFLECVQDMDHENMFWYRQDPGLGLRLIYFSYDVKMKEKGDIPEGYSVSREKKERFSLILESASTNQTSMYLCASSPEAPDTQYFGPGTRLTVL.

This rearrangement joins TRBV4-1 to TRBJ2-1; maybe TRBD2 (6 bases). V lost 3 bases, J lost 6 bases, and 12 bases lay in between. Germline V gives CDR1 MGHRA, CDR2 YSYEKL. The CDR3 extends over 14 amino acids. In DNA, the CDR3 is TGCGCCAGCAGCCATGTCGGGACTCTCAATGAGCAGTTCTTC. Amino acid sequence: CASSHVGTLNEQFF.

This clone was counted a single time. The chain's CDR3 is CAWAGTNEQFF. The CDR3 DNA reads as TGTGCCTGGGCAGGGACCAATGAGCAGTTCTTC. The chain links TRBV21-1 to TRBJ2-1. TRBV21-1 is a listed pseudogene. The CDR3 is 11 amino acids.

This clone was counted only a few times. This rearrangement joins TRBV6-5 to TRBJ2-1, with TRBD2 matching over 7 bases. Per germline, CDR1 MNHEY and CDR2 SVGAGI. J gave up 4 bases and V 2 bases, and 5 bases lay outside the gene matches. The CDR3 sequence is 15 residues long. CDR3 sequence: CASSYVGRRYNEQFF. Written as DNA, the CDR3 is TGTGCCAGCAGTTACGTCGGGAGGAGGTACAATGAGCAGTTCTTC.

The CDR3 spells CASSQDVGGHTIYF. The CDR3 DNA sequence: TGTGCCAGCAGCCAAGATGTGGGGGGACACACCATATATTTT. The chain has TRBV14 and TRBJ1-3; a possible D gene is TRBD1 (5 bases). Germline V lookup: CDR1 SGHDN, CDR2 FVKESK. The CDR3 runs to 14 residues. The germline V and J ends were trimmed by 0 bases and 8 bases, with 11 bases remaining between them. Combining the CDR3 with reference TRBV14 and TRBJ1-3 gives the whole variable domain EAGVTQFPSHSVIEKGQTVTLRCDPISGHDNLYWYRRVMGKEIKFLLHFVKESKQDESGMPNNRFLAERTGGTYSTLKVQPAELEDSGVYFCASSQDVGGHTIYFGEGSWLTVV.

The chain employs TRBV18 and TRBJ2-1; TRBD2 matches at 11 bases. The CDR3 spans 15 residues. The ends lost 5 bases at V and 7 bases at J; junction bases unmatched: 7. From germline, CDR1 is KGHSH and CDR2 LQKENI. This chain's CDR3 is CASSIAGGPLNEQFF. As DNA, the CDR3 is TGTGCCAGCTCAATAGCGGGAGGGCCTTTGAATGAGCAGTTCTTC. The full variable domain, rest sourced from reference TRBV18 and TRBJ2-1, is NAGVMQNPRHLVRRRGQEARLRCSPMKGHSHVYWYRQLPEEGLKFMVYLQKENIIDESGMPKERFSAEFPKEGPSILRIQQVVRGDSAAYFCASSIAGGPLNEQFFGPGTRLTVL.

The chain couples TRBV4-1 to TRBJ1-4; D call uncertain. From germline, CDR1 is MGHRA and CDR2 YSYEKL. Trimming took 1 base from V and 0 from J, leaving 9 bases between them. The CDR3 consists of 16 residues. The CDR3 sequence is CASSQVEWTTNEKLFF. In nucleotides, the CDR3 is TGCGCCAGCAGCCAAGTTGAATGGACAACTAATGAAAAACTGTTTTTT.

This sequence joins TRBV7-9 and TRBJ1-2, with no clear D. The length of the CDR3 is 13 residues. Germline CDR1 SEHNR, CDR2 FQNEAQ (reference sequence). The V and J ends lost 4 bases and 3 bases respectively, with 9 bases between them. CDR3 loop: CASSWAEDYGYTF. Written as DNA, the CDR3 is TGTGCCAGCAGCTGGGCAGAGGACTATGGCTACACCTTC.

V and J are TRBV2 and TRBJ1-2; TRBD1 aligns across 8 bases. Germline CDR1 reads SNHLY; CDR2 reads FYNNEI. After removal of 8 bases from V and 7 bases from J, the junction contained 9 bases not matched to a gene. This CDR3 contains 13 residues. The CDR3 reads CASLGQGLAGYTF. CDR3 DNA: TGTGCCAGCCTAGGACAGGGTTTGGCTGGCTACACCTTC.

This clone turned up a few times. V usage is TRBV7-6 and J usage is TRBJ1-5; no firm D call. Per germline, CDR1 SGHVS and CDR2 FNYEAQ. This CDR3 has 13 amino acids. Trimming left V 2 bases short and J 5 bases short, with 7 bases between. CDR3 sequence (DNA): TGTGCCAGCAGCTTAAACCTCTATCAGCCCCAGCATTTT. Translating gives CASSLNLYQPQHF.

The chain uses TRBV19 and TRBJ1-5; D is perhaps TRBD1 (6 bases). V lost 5 bases and J 0 bases, leaving 14 bases between the germline ends. This CDR3 comprises 16 residues. CDR1 LNHDA and CDR2 SQIVND come from the germline V gene (reference sequence). The CDR3 loop reads CASSPLRGDSNQPQHF. The CDR3 region has the DNA TGTGCCAGTAGTCCTCTCAGGGGAGATAGCAATCAGCCCCAGCATTTT.

The chain is built from TRBV19 and TRBJ2-1, with 8 bases that match TRBD2. The CDR3 is 15 residues long. In germline, CDR1 is LNHDA, CDR2 SQIVND (reference sequence). The ends lost 8 bases at V and 0 bases at J; junction bases unmatched: 6. The CDR3 DNA sequence: TGTGCCAGTTCTACTAGCGGCCGCTCCTACAATGAGCAGTTCTTC. This encodes CASSTSGRSYNEQFF.

The chain is built from TRBV19 and TRBJ1-2; 9 positions agree with TRBD1. The V gene's germline CDR1 is LNHDA and CDR2 SQIVND (reference sequence). J lost 7 bases, V lost 4 bases, and 4 bases had no gene match. This CDR3 contains 13 residues. The CDR3 protein is CASSRSTGGGYTF. The CDR3 DNA sequence: TGTGCCAGTAGTAGATCGACAGGGGGTGGCTACACCTTC.

The CDR3 coding sequence is TGTGCCAGCAGGTCCTTGAGGGTTGGATATGGCTACACCTTC. It specifies CASRSLRVGYGYTF. The V and J genes are TRBV11-2 and TRBJ1-2, with no clear D. The CDR3 length is 14 residues. Trimming stripped 6 bases from V and 5 bases from J, with 16 bases between. Germline CDR1 SGHAT, CDR2 FQNNGV.

This rearrangement joins TRBV6-1 to TRBJ2-5, with unresolved D. Near its end, the DNA agrees better with TRBJ2-7, so the J call may be wrong. This CDR3 has 14 amino acids. Per the germline V gene, CDR1 is MNHNS and CDR2 is SASEGT. The CDR3 sequence: CASSEGQDPYEQYF. The CDR3 DNA follows: TGTGCCAGCAGTGAAGGCCAGGATCCCTACGAGCAGTACTTC.

This sequence joins TRBV5-8 and TRBJ2-4; D might be TRBD2 (6 bases). V was cut by 2 bases and J by 2 bases, with 11 bases left in between. This CDR3 is built from 15 residues. Per germline, CDR1 SGHTS and CDR2 YDEGEE. As DNA, the CDR3 is TGTGCCAGCAGCTTATTCCGGGAGTCCAAAAACATTCAGTACTTC. It codes for CASSLFRESKNIQYF.

A few counts support this clone. This rearrangement joins TRBV29-1 to TRBJ1-2; D is uncertain. The CDR3 is 12 residues long. Germline V gene data show CDR1 as SQVTM and CDR2 as ANQGSEA. With 5 bases removed from V and 5 bases from J, the gap between germline ends came to 12 bases. The CDR3 DNA sequence: TGCAGCGTTCGTGGTCAACTATATGGCTACACCTTC. Its protein is CSVRGQLYGYTF.

The table lists this clone with a few counts. The chain couples TRBV10-3 to TRBJ2-6, with a possible D match to TRBD1 (6 bases). The CDR3 loop spans 15 amino acids. Germline V gene data show CDR1 as ENHRY and CDR2 as SYGVKD. V dropped 4 bases and J dropped 0 bases, with 7 bases sitting between them. The CDR3: CAISGTDSGANVLTF. The CDR3 region has the DNA TGTGCCATCAGTGGGACAGACTCTGGGGCCAACGTCCTGACTTTC.

This chain links TRBV27 with TRBJ1-2; weak D call: TRBD1 (6 bases). CDR1 MNHEY and CDR2 SMNVEV come from the germline V gene (reference sequence). V lost 3 bases and J 5 bases, leaving 10 bases between the germline ends. The CDR3 covers 13 residues. CDR3 residues: CASSFGGGYGYTF. The CDR3 DNA reads TGTGCCAGCAGTTTCGGGGGCGGGTATGGCTACACCTTC.

CDR3 bases: TGTGCCACCGAGACGGTCTCGGGGGACGAGCAGTACTTC. Translated: CATETVSGDEQYF. This rearrangement joins TRBV27 to TRBJ2-7; possible D gene TRBD2, 6 bases. CDR3 length equals 13 residues. Germline-derived CDR1 and CDR2 are MNHEY and SMNVEV (reference sequence). V was cut by 10 bases and J by 5 bases, with 18 bases left in between.

Comments on this clone: In the same sample, other DNA sequences code for this CDR3. This sequence joins TRBV5-1 and TRBJ1-2, with D tentatively TRBD1 (5 bases). The CDR3 extends over 13 amino acids. The germline CDR1 and CDR2 sequences are SGHRS and YFSETQ. Trimming shortened V by 0 bases and J by 4 bases, and 7 bases separated the two germline ends. This chain's CDR3 is CASSLEGSYGYTF. The DNA for the CDR3 is TGCGCCAGCAGCTTGGAGGGGAGCTATGGCTACACCTTC.

The CDR3 loop reads CASSKADGPSYEQYF. Here the CDR3 DNA reads TGTGCCAGCAGTAAGGCCGACGGTCCCTCCTACGAGCAGTACTTC. The gene calls are TRBV6-1 and TRBJ2-7; D is unclear. Germline loops: CDR1 MNHNS, CDR2 SASEGT. The CDR3 loop spans 15 amino acids. Between the trimmed V and J ends, which lost 5 bases and 0 bases, there was a span of 14 bases.